This T cell receptor beta chain was sequenced in a study of blood T cell repertoires in COVID-19. Turning to the study itself: The analysed material was cDNA or gDNA that came from T cells, B-cell-depleted T cells, or PBMCs.

Here immunoSEQ multiplex PCR was the method, and the copy in TCRdb shows in-frame clones only, minus some. The sample holds fewer than 250,000 clones, approximately 86% seen once. The sequenced sample consisted of peripheral blood. This clonotype was obtained from a man aged 55-75 years with acute or convalescent COVID-19.

The chain's CDR3 is CASSSLQTGGSGELFF. Here the CDR3 DNA reads TGTGCCAGCAGCTCTCTCCAGACAGGGGGATCCGGGGAGCTGTTTTTT. The chain is built from TRBV7-8 and TRBJ2-2; 9 bases are shared with TRBD1. CDR1 and CDR2 (germline): SGHVS, FQNEAQ. This CDR3 has 16 amino acids. The junction had 9 bases not matched to a gene; V was cut back by 4 bases and J by 6 bases. Supplemented by reference TRBV7-8 and TRBJ2-2, the full variable domain reads GAGVSQSPRYKVAKRGQDVALRCDPISGHVSLFWYQQALGQGPEFLTYFQNEAQLDKSGLPSDRFFAERPEGSVSTLKIQRTQQEDSAVYLCASSSLQTGGSGELFFGEGSRLTVL.